These 13 T cell receptor beta chains were sequenced from one sample in a study of control samples from healthy donors and cancer patients. Produced via immunoSEQ multiplex PCR; TCRdb's table is partial and in-frame only. The sample lists approximately 170,000 clones, 80% to 95% occurring once. The sample was blood. These receptor sequences come from a woman in her sixties in good health.

V usage is TRBV3-1 (or the pseudogene TRBV3-2) and J usage is TRBJ1-2; the D is unclear. CDR3 length equals 13 residues. Looked up from germline, CDR1 is LGHDT and CDR2 is YNNKEL (reference sequence). V was pared by 0 bases and J by 4 bases, with 6 bases between. CDR3 in amino acids: CASSQDPCYGYTF. CDR3 in DNA: TGTGCCAGCAGCCAAGATCCGTGCTATGGCTACACCTTC.

The V gene is TRBV5-1, the J gene TRBJ2-3; D possibly uses TRBD1 or TRBD2 (5 bases each). Germline CDR1 is SGHRS and CDR2 is YFSETQ. The CDR3 extends over 15 amino acids. Trimming took off 0 bases at V and 6 bases at J, with 14 bases between the two ends. The CDR3 nucleotides read TGCGCCAGCAGCTTGGCCCTCACAGGCGGGGATACGCAGTATTTT. This translates into CASSLALTGGDTQYF.

The chain's CDR3 is CASSPSHGGNEKLFF. The CDR3 DNA is TGTGCCAGCAGTCCATCACACGGAGGTAATGAAAAACTGTTTTTT. The chain joins TRBV3-1 (or the pseudogene TRBV3-2) to TRBJ1-4; D call uncertain. Per the germline V gene, CDR1 is LGHDT and CDR2 is YNNKEL (reference sequence). V lost 6 bases, J lost 4 bases, and 15 bases lay in between. This CDR3 comprises 15 residues.

The V and J genes are TRBV25-1 and TRBJ1-6, with 9 bases matching TRBD1. Trimming took 5 bases from V and 6 from J; bases not matched to a gene: 8. The CDR3 contains 16 residues. Germline assignment: CDR1 MGHDK and CDR2 SYGVNS. CDR3 sequence (DNA): TGTGCCAGCAGTCCCCAACAGGGGGCTTTTAATTCACCCCTCCACTTT. As protein: CASSPQQGAFNSPLHF.

The rearrangement uses TRBV3-1 (or the pseudogene TRBV3-2) and TRBJ2-1; 8 bases are shared with TRBD1. J lost 3 bases, V lost 1 base, and 17 bases had no gene match. The CDR3 sequence is 20 residues long. The germline CDR1 and CDR2 sequences are LGHDT and YNNKEL (reference sequence). CDR3 bases: TGTGCCAGCAGCCAAGTGGGCAGGGGGCTCCTAAAAAATATCTACAATGAGCAGTTCTTC. Its protein is CASSQVGRGLLKNIYNEQFF.

The chain combines TRBV18 with TRBJ1-6, with D possibly being TRBD1 (6 bases). Germline values: CDR1 KGHSH, CDR2 LQKENI. V was pared by 4 bases and J by 5 bases, with 12 bases between. The CDR3 extends over 15 amino acids. CDR3 protein: CASSLAAGDNSPLHF. The DNA for the CDR3 is TGTGCCAGCTCACTGGCGGCAGGGGATAATTCACCCCTCCACTTT.

The rearrangement uses TRBV9 and TRBJ2-5; weak D call: TRBD2 (5 bases). This CDR3 region has 15 residues. Between the trimmed V and J ends, which lost 0 bases and 5 bases, there was a span of 14 bases. CDR1 is SGDLS, CDR2 YYNGEE, per germline. The CDR3: CASSVGGGSVETQYF. The CDR3 bases are TGTGCCAGCAGCGTAGGGGGTGGTAGCGTCGAGACCCAGTACTTC.

V usage is TRBV27 and J usage is TRBJ2-1, with 8 bases aligning to TRBD2. Trimming at V came to 5 bases and at J to 6 bases, leaving 9 bases not matched to a gene. Germline V lookup: CDR1 MNHEY, CDR2 SMNVEV (reference sequence). The CDR3 loop spans 15 amino acids. The CDR3 bases are TGTGCCAGCAGTCTCCTAGCGGGTACTCTCAATGAGCAGTTCTTC. Its translation: CASSLLAGTLNEQFF.

V gene TRBV10-3 combines with J gene TRBJ2-6; 7 bases fit TRBD2. The trim removed 4 bases at V and 0 bases at J, leaving 6 bases unmatched. The CDR3 length is 17 residues. Germline assignment: CDR1 ENHRY and CDR2 SYGVKD. As DNA, the CDR3 is TGTGCCATCAGTGTAGGCGGGGACTACTCTGGGGCCAACGTCCTGACTTTC. The encoded protein is CAISVGGDYSGANVLTF.

The V gene is TRBV12-5, the J gene TRBJ1-2, with D unresolved. Germline CDR1 reads LGHNT; CDR2 reads FRNRAP. V was shortened by 5 bases and J by 3 bases, with 4 bases between the two germline ends. The CDR3 has 11 residues. CDR3 DNA sequence: TGTGCTAGTGGTCACCACTATGGCTACACCTTC. Its translation: CASGHHYGYTF.

Only one count was recorded for this clone. The chain joins TRBV6-5 to TRBJ1-1; no clear D gene. Germline V gene data show CDR1 as MNHEY and CDR2 as SVGAGI. Trimming shortened V by 6 bases and J by 3 bases, and 14 bases separated the two germline ends. CDR3 length: 14 residues. In DNA, the CDR3 is TGTGCCAGCAGCAATCAAGACACACACACTGAAGCTTTCTTT. This sequence encodes CASSNQDTHTEAFF.

The chain uses TRBV25-1 and TRBJ2-1, with TRBD2 as a possible D gene (7 bases). V was trimmed by 11 bases and J by 0 bases, leaving 17 bases between them. Germline CDR1 and CDR2: MGHDK and SYGVNS. CDR3 length: 15 amino acids. For the CDR3, the DNA is TGTGCCTCCCGGGGGGCGCTGGGCTCCTACAATGAGCAGTTCTTC. Amino acids: CASRGALGSYNEQFF.

The V call is TRBV5-1, the J call TRBJ2-5; D is unclear. The germline V and J ends were trimmed by 2 bases and 5 bases, with 7 bases remaining between them. Germline CDR1 SGHRS, CDR2 YFSETQ. The CDR3 is 12 amino acids. The CDR3 DNA reads TGCGCCAGCAGCTTTTCCACCGAGACCCAGTACTTC. This translates into CASSFSTETQYF.